Shown below are 8 T cell receptor beta chains from a single sample sequenced in a study of blood T cell repertoires in COVID-19 (dated by TCRdb to 2018 to 2020). Receptor amplification or capture employed the immunoSEQ multiplex PCR assay. TCRdb re-hosts the immuneACCESS table, in-frame sequences only. Its copies lack some clones; in the studies checked, an unresolved V gene accounts for under half of them, and the cause for the rest is not known. The sample includes under 250,000 clones, with roughly 88% observed a single time. The ten largest account for about 12% of the sample. The material sequenced was peripheral blood. These receptors all stem from an older man with acute or convalescent COVID-19.

The gene calls are TRBV5-6 and TRBJ1-5, with D possibly TRBD1 on 6 matching bases. This CDR3 has 16 residues. Trimming removed 2 bases from V and 4 bases from J, with 16 bases in between. Germline loops: CDR1 SGHDT, CDR2 YYEEEE. The CDR3 nucleotides read TGTGCCAGCAGCTTCGGGGGGGCCTTTGGAAATCAGCCCCAGCATTTT. This translates into CASSFGGAFGNQPQHF.

The chain joins TRBV7-2 to TRBJ2-5, with TRBD2 matching 7 bases. The CDR3 spans 14 residues. V gave up 5 bases and J gave up 9 bases; unmatched junction bases: 12. Germline CDR1 SGHTA, CDR2 FQGNSA. The CDR3 DNA sequence: TGTGCCAGCAGCGTTCTGTGGGGGGGTGAGGCCCAGTACTTC. Amino acid sequence: CASSVLWGGEAQYF.

The rearrangement joins TRBV28 to TRBJ2-7, with TRBD1 as a possible D gene (6 bases). Between the trimmed V and J ends, which lost 8 bases and 7 bases, there was a span of 15 bases. Per germline, CDR1 MDHEN and CDR2 SYDVKM. The CDR3 length is 12 residues. CDR3 sequence (DNA): TGTGCCAGCTTACGGACAGCTAAGGAGCAGTACTTC. It is translated as CASLRTAKEQYF.

The chain employs TRBV18 and TRBJ1-2, with D tentatively TRBD1 (5 bases). Looked up from germline, CDR1 is KGHSH and CDR2 is LQKENI. The CDR3 sequence is 12 residues long. V was clipped by 3 bases and J by 6 bases, with 8 bases between them. The CDR3 region is CASSPFRDGYTF. Written as DNA, the CDR3 is TGTGCCAGCTCACCCTTCAGGGATGGCTACACCTTC.

V usage is TRBV10-2 and J usage is TRBJ1-6, with 7 bases aligning to TRBD1. In germline, CDR1 is WSHSY, CDR2 SAAADI. After removal of 7 bases from V and 4 bases from J, the junction contained 7 bases not matched to a gene. There are 15 residues in the CDR3. The CDR3 DNA follows: TGCGCCAGCACAACAGGGGAATCATATAATTCACCCCTCCACTTT. This sequence encodes CASTTGESYNSPLHF.

This chain uses TRBV13 with TRBJ1-1, with 8 bases that match TRBD1. The CDR3 is 15 residues long. Germline CDR1 is PRHDT and CDR2 is FYEKMQ (reference sequence). The ends lost 4 bases at V and 5 bases at J; junction bases unmatched: 9. The chain's CDR3 is CASSSRQGLWTEAFF. CDR3 sequence (DNA): TGTGCCAGCAGCTCAAGACAGGGGCTTTGGACTGAAGCTTTCTTT. The full variable domain, with the rest looked up from reference TRBV13 and TRBJ1-1, is AAGVIQSPRHLIKEKRETATLKCYPIPRHDTVYWYQQGPGQDPQFLISFYEKMQSDKGSIPDRFSAQQFSDYHSELNMSSLELGDSALYFCASSSRQGLWTEAFFGQGTRLTVV.

The V call is TRBV7-2, the J call TRBJ1-2; D gene unclear. This CDR3 has 13 amino acids. Between the trimmed V and J ends, which lost 0 bases and 5 bases, there was a span of 7 bases. The germline CDR1 and CDR2 sequences are SGHTA and FQGNSA. CDR3 DNA: TGTGCCAGCAGCTTAGCGCTAACGTATGGCTACACCTTC. It is translated as CASSLALTYGYTF. The variable domain in full, with the rest retrieved from reference TRBV7-2 and TRBJ1-2, is GAGVSQSPSNKVTEKGKDVELRCDPISGHTALYWYRQSLGQGLEFLIYFQGNSAPDKSGLPSDRFSAERTGGSVSTLTIQRTQQEDSAVYLCASSLALTYGYTFGSGTRLTVV.

This clone turned up a few times. This rearrangement joins TRBV10-3 to TRBJ1-5, with 7 nucleotides matching TRBD1. The germline CDR1 and CDR2 sequences are ENHRY and SYGVKD. The CDR3 extends over 13 amino acids. J lost 7 bases, V lost 8 bases, and 8 bases had no gene match. The CDR3 spells CAIGDRVGQPQHF. CDR3 nucleotides: TGTGCCATCGGAGACAGGGTGGGACAGCCCCAGCATTTT.